Listed below are T cell receptor beta chains from one sample, sequenced in a study of siplizumab effects on memory and regulatory T cells. The method was immunoSEQ multiplex PCR; TCRdb's version includes in-frame clones alone and lacks a portion of them. This sample has 85,000 to 95,000 clones, with 94% found just once. The sample was non-Treg CD4+ T cells sorted from blood. The receptors were gathered from a human donor in good health. Both conserved end residues are part of each CDR3. A D gene is named only where the DNA matches it firmly. Expanded clones are given a class, and other clones once, few, many or no size at all.

TRBJ2-1	TRBV7-9	TRBD2	NA	CASSLRTSGVYNEQFF	TGTGCCAGCAGCCTAAGGACTAGCGGGGTATACAATGAGCAGTTCTTC
TRBJ1-1	TRBV2	NA	NA	CASSKYRTEAFF	TGTGCCAGCAGCAAGTACCGGACTGAAGCTTTCTTT
TRBJ1-4	TRBV2	NA	NA	CASSDGSDEKLFF	TGTGCCAGCAGTGATGGCTCGGACGAAAAACTGTTTTTT
TRBJ1-2	TRBV29-1	NA	NA	CSVGHISGGINYGYTF	TGCAGCGTCGGACATATCTCGGGTGGTATTAACTATGGCTACACCTTC
TRBJ2-2	TRBV2	NA	NA	CASSSFTGELFF	TGTGCCAGCAGTAGTTTCACCGGGGAGCTGTTTTTT
TRBJ2-5	TRBV5-4	NA	once	CASSSDMAGAQETQYF	TGTGCCAGCAGTAGTGATATGGCGGGGGCCCAAGAGACCCAGTACTTC
TRBJ1-4	TRBV6-5	TRBD1	NA	CASSYSTGQGNEKLFF	TGTGCCAGCAGTTACTCTACGGGACAGGGAAATGAAAAACTGTTTTTT
TRBJ1-1	TRBV11-2	TRBD1	NA	CASSRQGATEAFF	TGTGCCAGCAGTCGACAGGGGGCTACTGAAGCTTTCTTT
TRBJ2-7	TRBV9	NA	NA	CASSVGVAETYEQYF	TGTGCCAGCAGCGTAGGGGTAGCGGAGACCTACGAGCAGTACTTC
TRBJ1-1	TRBV9	NA	NA	CASRRTDNTEAFF	TGTGCCAGCCGTCGTACAGATAACACTGAAGCTTTCTTT
TRBJ2-3	TRBV5-1	TRBD1	NA	CASSPRAGTGGTQYF	TGCGCCAGCAGCCCGAGGGCCGGGACAGGGGGCACGCAGTATTTT
TRBJ1-1	TRBV9	NA	few	CASSARGTSEAFF	TGTGCCAGCAGCGCGAGGGGAACCTCCGAAGCTTTCTTT
TRBJ2-5	TRBV27	NA	NA	CASSNRAVLETQYF	TGTGCCAGCAGTAACAGGGCCGTTCTGGAGACCCAGTACTTC
TRBJ2-3	TRBV5-8	TRBD2	NA	CASSYSGLAGATTDTQYF	TGTGCCAGCAGCTATTCGGGACTAGCGGGGGCTACCACAGATACGCAGTATTTT
TRBJ2-3	TRBV6-5	NA	NA	CAGSDRPDTQYF	TGTGCCGGCAGTGACAGGCCCGATACGCAGTATTTT
TRBJ1-6	TRBV9	TRBD1	NA	CASSARDRAGVPLHF	TGTGCCAGCAGCGCTAGGGACAGGGCTGGGGTCCCCCTCCACTTT
TRBJ2-6	TRBV19	TRBD2	NA	CASSPLAGVSGANVLTF	TGTGCCAGTAGTCCACTAGCGGGGGTCTCTGGGGCCAACGTCCTGACTTTC
TRBJ2-7	TRBV9	NA	NA	CASSVAPPPYEQYF	TGTGCCAGCAGCGTAGCTCCGCCGCCCTACGAGCAGTACTTC
TRBJ1-1	TRBV10-3	NA	NA	CAISATEKNTEAFF	TGTGCCATCAGTGCAACAGAGAAGAACACTGAAGCTTTCTTT
TRBJ1-2	TRBV30	NA	NA	CAWGRGGFGYGYTF	TGTGCCTGGGGAAGAGGGGGTTTCGGCTATGGCTACACCTTC
TRBJ1-1	TRBV6-6	NA	NA	CASSYAGDRTEAFF	TGTGCCAGCAGTTACGCAGGGGATCGCACTGAAGCTTTCTTT
TRBJ2-3	TRBV2	NA	NA	CASNPVPGTDTQYF	TGTGCCAGCAATCCCGTCCCCGGCACAGATACGCAGTATTTT
TRBJ1-3	TRBV29-1	NA	NA	CSVGTSGNTIYF	TGCAGCGTCGGGACAAGCGGAAACACCATATATTTT
TRBJ1-2	TRBV10-3	NA	NA	CAISESDRGSGYTF	TGTGCCATCAGTGAGTCTGACAGAGGGAGCGGCTACACCTTC
TRBJ2-2	TRBV9	NA	NA	CASSVQSGVTGELFF	TGTGCCAGCAGCGTACAGTCGGGGGTCACCGGGGAGCTGTTTTTT
TRBJ2-7	TRBV23-1	NA	NA	CASSQSEPFVLSRTDSYEQYF	TGCGCCAGCAGTCAATCTGAACCGTTCGTACTATCCCGGACTGACTCCTACGAGCAGTACTTC
TRBJ2-3	TRBV6-5	NA	NA	CASSYWAGRTDTQYF	TGTGCCAGCAGTTACTGGGCAGGGCGCACAGATACGCAGTATTTT
TRBJ2-3	TRBV11-3	NA	NA	CASSLMGADTQYF	TGTGCCAGCAGCTTAATGGGCGCAGATACGCAGTATTTT